The 2 T cell receptor beta chains in this list originate from one sample, sequenced in a study of blood T cell repertoires in COVID-19 (dated by TCRdb to 2018 to 2020). The library was produced with the immunoSEQ multiplex PCR assay. TCRdb obtained this table from immuneACCESS and retained in-frame rearrangements with V and J assigned. These tables miss some clones; where compared with another copy, unresolved V genes account for less than half of the shortfall, and the remainder is unexplained. The sample includes 200,000 to 250,000 clones, with under 90% observed a single time. The ten biggest clones cover roughly 3.5% of the sample. Sequencing input: PBMCs or T cells enriched from blood (not recorded which). These TCRs come from a woman aged 55 to 70 who had recovered from COVID-19.

A few counts support this clone. The chain carries TRBV5-6 and TRBJ2-2; no firm D call. Germline assignment: CDR1 SGHDT and CDR2 YYEEEE. The CDR3 runs 15 residues. V was cut by 0 bases and J by 1 base, with 7 bases left in between. The CDR3 here is CASSLGAWNTGELFF. CDR3 in DNA: TGTGCCAGCAGCTTGGGGGCCTGGAACACCGGGGAGCTGTTTTTT. Using reference TRBV5-6 and TRBJ2-2 for the parts outside the CDR3, the full variable domain is DAGVTQSPTHLIKTRGQQVTLRCSPKSGHDTVSWYQQALGQGPQFIFQYYEEEERQRGNFPDRFSGHQFPNYSSELNVNALLLGDSALYLCASSLGAWNTGELFFGEGSRLTVL.

This clone was detected a few times. The chain links TRBV5-5 to TRBJ1-4, with a weak D call TRBD1 (6 bases). Trimming left V 1 base short and J 5 bases short, with 12 bases between. CDR3 length: 15 amino acids. Per germline, CDR1 SGHKS and CDR2 YYEKEE (reference sequence). In DNA form, the CDR3 reads TGTGCCAGCAGCTTGCGTCAGGGGTTAAATGAAAAACTGTTTTTT. Translation: CASSLRQGLNEKLFF.